This T cell receptor (beta chain) originates from a study of T-cell memory formation after mild COVID-19. About the study: The TCR clusters were mostly specific to one donor.

TCRdb re-called the 5' RACE reads through MiXCR, storing one row per CDR3 protein. In the table there are approximately 88,000 distinct CDR3 sequences, more than 20% of which are singletons. Study conclusions and caveats: Clones that shrank (day 15 to 85) were balanced CD4/CD8, whereas later expanders leaned CD4+. CD8+ contracting clones occupied EMRA, while CD4+ ones occupied mainly CM and EM. Confirmation was lacking for SARS-CoV-2 specificity of second-wave clones that peaked on day 37.

CDR1 and CDR2 (germline): SGHKS, YYEKEE (reference sequence). Trimming stripped 2 bases from V and 5 bases from J, with 7 bases between. This CDR3 region has 13 residues. To note about this clonotype: Its target is not known.

Sequencing was done on a sample of PBMCs or a T cell subset sorted from them (not recorded which). V gene TRBV5-5 combines with J gene TRBJ2-2; no firm D call. This receptor was identified in a man between 18 and 29 years old who had mild COVID-19 (a few samples of this study predate the infection). Cell type and time point are not known. The CDR3 DNA follows: TGTGCCAGCAGCTTTGCTGAGACCGGGGAGCTGTTTTTT. It encodes CASSFAETGELFF.